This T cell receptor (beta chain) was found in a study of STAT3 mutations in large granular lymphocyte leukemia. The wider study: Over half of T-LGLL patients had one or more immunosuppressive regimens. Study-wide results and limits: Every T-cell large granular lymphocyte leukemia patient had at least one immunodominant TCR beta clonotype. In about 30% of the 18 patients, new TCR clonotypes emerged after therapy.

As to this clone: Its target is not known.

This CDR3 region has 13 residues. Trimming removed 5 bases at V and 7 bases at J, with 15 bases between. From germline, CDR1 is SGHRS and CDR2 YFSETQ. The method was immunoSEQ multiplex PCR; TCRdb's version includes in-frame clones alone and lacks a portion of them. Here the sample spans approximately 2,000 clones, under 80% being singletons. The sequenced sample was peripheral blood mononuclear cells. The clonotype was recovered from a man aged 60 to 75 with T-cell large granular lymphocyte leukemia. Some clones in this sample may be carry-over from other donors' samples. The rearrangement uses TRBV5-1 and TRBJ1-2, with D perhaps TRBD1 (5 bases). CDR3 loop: CASRADLGPGYTF. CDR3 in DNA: TGCGCCAGCAGGGCGGATCTGGGACCTGGCTACACCTTC. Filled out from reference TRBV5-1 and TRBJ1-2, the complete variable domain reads KAGVTQTPRYLIKTRGQQVTLSCSPISGHRSVSWYQQTPGQGLQFLFEYFSETQRNKGNFPGRFSGRQFSNSRSEMNVSTLELGDSALYLCASRADLGPGYTFGSGTRLTVV.